These 23 T cell receptor beta chains were all obtained from the same sample, sequenced in a study of T cell responses to AZD1222 COVID-19 vaccine. The method was immunoSEQ multiplex PCR; TCRdb's version includes in-frame clones alone and lacks a portion of them. The sample yields 95,000 to 120,000 clones, about 86% seen once. This specimen was peripheral blood, taken on day 0 of AZD1222 vaccination. The receptors were gathered from an adult in good health.

Only a few counts were recorded for this clone. This rearrangement joins TRBV20-1 to TRBJ1-1; D gene uncertain. The CDR3 consists of 11 residues. From germline, CDR1 is DFQATT and CDR2 SNEGSKA (reference sequence). V shed 4 bases and J shed 3 bases, with 6 bases lying between them. The CDR3 nucleotides are TGCAGTGCTACCGGCTACACTGAAGCTTTCTTT. Translation gives CSATGYTEAFF.

This chain joins TRBV2 and TRBJ1-4, with a weak D call TRBD1 (5 bases). CDR3 length equals 16 residues. Germline V gene lookup returns CDR1 SNHLY and CDR2 FYNNEI. V was shortened by 6 bases and J by 5 bases, with 19 bases between the two germline ends. In DNA, the CDR3 is TGTGCCAGCAGCGCACCTTATAGCAAGGGGAATGAAAAACTGTTTTTT. Translated, it gives CASSAPYSKGNEKLFF. The complete variable domain, with remaining parts taken from reference TRBV2 and TRBJ1-4, reads EPEVTQTPSHQVTQMGQEVILRCVPISNHLYFYWYRQILGQKVEFLVSFYNNEISEKSEIFDDQFSVERPDGSNFTLKIRSTKLEDSAMYFCASSAPYSKGNEKLFFGSGTQLSVL.

The chain is built from TRBV4-3 and TRBJ1-2; 11 nucleotides line up with TRBD1. Germline V gives CDR1 LGHNA, CDR2 YSLEER. This CDR3 comprises 15 residues. V shed 1 base, J shed 8 bases, and the junction held 6 bases outside the gene matches. The CDR3 DNA reads as TGCGCCAGCAGCCAAGGGGGACAGGGGGTTGGAGGCTACACCTTC. The encoded protein is CASSQGGQGVGGYTF.

The chain has TRBV4-1 and TRBJ2-7, with TRBD2 matching 9 bases. The CDR3 covers 16 residues. Trimming took 3 bases from V and 2 from J; bases not matched to a gene: 8. Germline CDR1 reads MGHRA; CDR2 reads YSYEKL. DNA for the CDR3: TGCGCCAGCAGCCAGTACCTAGCGGGGCAAACCTACGAGCAGTACTTC. It specifies CASSQYLAGQTYEQYF.

V usage is TRBV7-3 and J usage is TRBJ2-7; 8 nucleotides line up with TRBD1. CDR3 length equals 15 residues. The germline CDR1 and CDR2 sequences are SGHTA and FQGTGA. Trimming at V came to 2 bases and at J to 2 bases, leaving 5 bases not matched to a gene. The CDR3 region has the DNA TGTGCCAGCAGCTTAGGGACAGGAATTACCTACGAGCAGTACTTC. This sequence encodes CASSLGTGITYEQYF.

The gene calls are TRBV6-5 and TRBJ2-3, with 7 bases aligning to TRBD1. The CDR3 has 14 amino acids. Trimming at V came to 6 bases and at J to 3 bases, leaving 6 bases not matched to a gene. The germline V gene has CDR1 MNHEY and CDR2 SVGAGI. The CDR3 loop is CASRTGQKTDTQYF. Here the CDR3 DNA reads TGTGCCAGCAGAACGGGACAGAAAACAGATACGCAGTATTTT.

This rearrangement joins TRBV7-2 to TRBJ2-1; D remains ambiguous. V was shortened by 4 bases and J by 10 bases, with 8 bases between the two germline ends. This CDR3 has 11 residues. CDR1 is SGHTA, CDR2 FQGNSA, per germline. CDR3 DNA sequence: TGTGCCAGCAGCTACGAAGGGGAGCAGTTCTTC. Protein product: CASSYEGEQFF.

This chain's CDR3 is CASSSDRVGGDTQYF. The CDR3 coding sequence is TGTGCCAGCAGTTCCGACAGGGTGGGGGGTGATACGCAGTATTTT. This chain joins TRBV28 and TRBJ2-3; TRBD1 is a possible D gene (7 bases). The CDR3 is 15 amino acids. V shed 4 bases and J shed 6 bases, with 17 bases lying between them. From germline, CDR1 is MDHEN and CDR2 SYDVKM.

The rearrangement joins TRBV7-9 to TRBJ2-7, with TRBD1 matching over 12 bases. This CDR3 spans 15 amino acids. The V gene's germline CDR1 is SEHNR and CDR2 FQNEAQ (reference sequence). Germline trimming cut 7 bases from V and 7 bases from J; bases unmatched to any gene: 11. This CDR3 reads CASTFGDRGQGEQYF. In nucleotides, the CDR3 is TGTGCCAGCACCTTCGGGGACAGGGGGCAGGGGGAGCAGTACTTC.

The chain is built from TRBV10-1 and TRBJ2-1; D may be TRBD2 (7 bases). The CDR3 length is 13 residues. CDR1 and CDR2 from the germline V gene are WNHNN and SYGVQD (reference sequence). V lost 5 bases, J lost 7 bases, and 12 bases lay in between. CDR3 DNA: TGCGCCAGCAGTCCAGGGGACTATAATGAGCAGTTCTTC. This gives the protein CASSPGDYNEQFF.

This sequence joins TRBV5-1 and TRBJ2-1; TRBD2 is a possible D gene (7 bases). Germline V gives CDR1 SGHRS, CDR2 YFSETQ. The CDR3 has 16 amino acids. V was cut by 4 bases and J by 6 bases, with 20 bases left in between. The CDR3 here is CASSSQGGGQRNEQFF. The CDR3 nucleotides are TGCGCCAGCAGCAGCCAAGGGGGGGGGCAACGCAATGAGCAGTTCTTC.

DNA for the CDR3: TGTGCCAGCAAGGTCGAGGAGCGCACCGGGGAGCTGTTTTTT. Protein sequence: CASKVEERTGELFF. J is TRBJ2-2 and V is TRBV28, with D unresolved. Germline V lookup: CDR1 MDHEN, CDR2 SYDVKM. The CDR3 contains 14 residues. Trimming removed 7 bases from V and 4 bases from J, with 13 bases in between.

The chain recombines TRBV24-1 with TRBJ2-1; 7 bases line up with TRBD2. The CDR3 has 16 amino acids. Germline CDR1 is KGHDR and CDR2 is SFDVKD. V gave up 2 bases and J gave up 0 bases; unmatched junction bases: 3. CDR3 in DNA: TGTGCCACCAGTGATTCCGGGGGGAGCTCCTACAATGAGCAGTTCTTC. This gives the protein CATSDSGGSSYNEQFF.

This clone appeared a few times. The gene calls are TRBV9 and TRBJ2-7; the D gene is possibly TRBD2 (6 bases). CDR3 size: 15 residues. Germline V gene lookup returns CDR1 SGDLS and CDR2 YYNGEE. V lost 0 bases, J lost 1 base, and 11 bases lay in between. The chain's CDR3 is CASSVAVGTSYEQYF. In DNA form, the CDR3 reads TGTGCCAGCAGCGTAGCGGTCGGGACTTCCTACGAGCAGTACTTC.

This chain connects TRBV30 to TRBJ1-5; 7 bases match TRBD1. V lost 0 bases to trimming and J lost 3 bases; unmatched junction nucleotides: 8. Germline V gene lookup returns CDR1 GTSNPN and CDR2 SVGIG (reference sequence). This CDR3 spans 16 amino acids. CDR3 sequence reads: CAWSVIPGQPNQPQHF. CDR3 sequence (DNA): TGTGCCTGGAGTGTTATACCGGGACAGCCCAATCAGCCCCAGCATTTT.

The chain joins TRBV7-9 to TRBJ2-2; 11 nucleotides align to TRBD2. Germline loops: CDR1 SEHNR, CDR2 FQNEAQ (reference sequence). The V segment lost 5 bases and the J segment 5 bases; nucleotides outside the gene matches: 13. The CDR3 consists of 18 residues. For the CDR3, the DNA is TGTGCCAGCAGCCCCAAGGCACGACTAGCGGGGTTAACCGGGGAGCTGTTTTTT. This encodes CASSPKARLAGLTGELFF.

The chain recombines TRBV30 with TRBJ2-1; D might be TRBD1 or TRBD2, each matching 6 bases. Germline V lookup: CDR1 GTSNPN, CDR2 SVGIG (reference sequence). Deletions cut 0 bases from V and 5 bases from J, with 26 bases between. The CDR3 consists of 19 residues. The CDR3 nucleotides read TGTGCCTGGAGTGTACCCCCTCCTGATGGGGGGACAATAAACAATGAGCAGTTCTTC. Encoded protein: CAWSVPPPDGGTINNEQFF.

This chain links TRBV11-2 with TRBJ2-7; D might be TRBD2 (5 bases). This CDR3 region has 14 residues. V was pared by 5 bases and J by 3 bases, with 14 bases between. Germline V gene sequence: CDR1 SGHAT, CDR2 FQNNGV. CDR3 residues: CASSRSEGHYEQYF. In nucleotides, the CDR3 is TGTGCCAGCAGCAGATCCGAGGGTCACTACGAGCAGTACTTC.

The CDR3 spells CASSRQRTPTYEQYF. In nucleotides, the CDR3 is TGTGCCAGCAGTAGGCAAAGGACACCCACCTACGAGCAGTACTTC. The chain is built from TRBV6-5 and TRBJ2-7; perhaps TRBD1 as D (5 bases). This CDR3 is 15 amino acids long. Trimming left V 5 bases short and J 2 bases short, with 16 bases between. Per the germline V gene, CDR1 is MNHEY and CDR2 is SVGAGI.

The V call is TRBV9, the J call TRBJ2-3; 8 positions match TRBD2. The junction had 8 bases not matched to a gene; V was cut back by 4 bases and J by 4 bases. CDR1 and CDR2 (germline): SGDLS, YYNGEE. The CDR3 contains 15 residues. CDR3 protein: CASSPSGGAADTQYF. CDR3 DNA: TGTGCCAGCAGCCCAAGCGGGGGCGCCGCAGATACGCAGTATTTT.

The chain links TRBV28 to TRBJ1-2; D ambiguous. The CDR3 contains 14 residues. Germline V gives CDR1 MDHEN, CDR2 SYDVKM. V was pared by 7 bases and J by 2 bases, with 14 bases between. CDR3 sequence reads: CASTTRRVNYGYTF. The CDR3, as DNA: TGTGCCAGCACGACTCGGCGGGTCAACTATGGCTACACCTTC.

The chain uses TRBV4-2 and TRBJ2-3; 7 positions agree with TRBD2. Unmatched junction bases numbered 1, after V lost 4 bases and J lost 0 bases. This CDR3 comprises 14 residues. Germline V gene data show CDR1 as LGHNA and CDR2 as YNFKEQ. The CDR3 region is CASSRSGSTDTQYF. The CDR3 DNA is TGTGCCAGCAGCCGTAGCGGGAGCACAGATACGCAGTATTTT.

CDR3 in DNA: TGTGCCTGGAGTGTACAGGGCGTTAATGAAAAACTGTTTTTT. Its translation: CAWSVQGVNEKLFF. The chain employs TRBV30 and TRBJ1-4, with D perhaps matching TRBD1 (6 bases). V was cut by 0 bases and J by 4 bases, with 9 bases left in between. This CDR3 comprises 14 residues. CDR1 and CDR2 from the germline V gene are GTSNPN and SVGIG (reference sequence).